Ten or more counts support the clone carrying this T cell receptor (beta chain). The CDR3 spans 13 residues. Trimming took off 7 bases at V and 8 bases at J, with 13 bases between the two ends. CDR1 and CDR2 from the germline V gene are SGHRS and YFSETQ. The sample comes from a study of T cells after yellow fever vaccination. TCRdb re-called the 5' RACE reads with MiXCR, one entry per CDR3 protein. The repertoire includes some 250,000 distinct CDR3 sequences, about 3.7% of them detected once, and 19% sits in the top ten. This chain joins TRBV5-1 and TRBJ1-6, with TRBD1 as a possible D gene (5 bases). The sequencing used PBMCs, collected 15 days after the yellow fever booster vaccination. The receptor was derived from a man aged 18 to 30 who received the YFV17D yellow fever vaccine. The CDR3 DNA follows: TGCGCCAGCTCTGAGACAGAAGATTCACCCCTCCACTTT. Translation gives CASSETEDSPLHF.